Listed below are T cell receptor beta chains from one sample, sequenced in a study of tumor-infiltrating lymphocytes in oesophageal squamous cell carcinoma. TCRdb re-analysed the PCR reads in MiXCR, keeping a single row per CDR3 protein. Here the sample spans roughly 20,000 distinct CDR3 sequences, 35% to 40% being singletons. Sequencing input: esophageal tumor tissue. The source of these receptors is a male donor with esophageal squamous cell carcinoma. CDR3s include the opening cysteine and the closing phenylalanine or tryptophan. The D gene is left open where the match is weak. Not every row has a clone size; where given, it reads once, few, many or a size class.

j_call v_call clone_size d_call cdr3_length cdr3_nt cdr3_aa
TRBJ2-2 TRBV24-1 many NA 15 TGTGCCACCAGTGACCCCCCCCCTTCGGCCGGGGAGCTGTTTTTT CATSDPPPSAGELFF
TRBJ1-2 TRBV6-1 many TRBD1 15 TGTGCCAGCAGTTTTCCGGGACAGGGGGCGGTTGGCTACACCTTC CASSFPGQGAVGYTF
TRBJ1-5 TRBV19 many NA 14 TGTGCCAGTAGTATAGGACGTAACCATCAGCCCCAGCATTTT CASSIGRNHQPQHF
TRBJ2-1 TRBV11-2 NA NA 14 TGTGCCAGCAGCTTAGATATTAGTCGAAATGAGCAGTTCTTC CASSLDISRNEQFF
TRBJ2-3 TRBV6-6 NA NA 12 TGTGCCGCTCCTGCTGGCACAGATACGCAGTATTTT CAAPAGTDTQYF
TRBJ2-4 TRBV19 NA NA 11 TGTGCCAGTTCGAGCTACAATGAGCAGTACTTC CASSSYNEQYF
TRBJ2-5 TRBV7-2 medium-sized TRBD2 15 TGTGCCAGCAGCCCGGGACTAGCGGGCCAAGAGACCCAGTACTTC CASSPGLAGQETQYF
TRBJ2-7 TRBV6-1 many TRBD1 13 TGTGCCAGCACCCGGACAGGGGGCGACGAGCAGTACTTC CASTRTGGDEQYF
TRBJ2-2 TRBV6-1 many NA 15 TGTGCCAGCAGTCCGAGGGGGGGGGACACCGGGGAGCTGTTTTTT CASSPRGGDTGELFF
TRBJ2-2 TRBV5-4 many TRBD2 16 TGTGCCAGCAGCACGGGACTAGCGGAGGGACGTGGGGAGCTGTTTTTT CASSTGLAEGRGELFF
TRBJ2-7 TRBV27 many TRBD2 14 TGTGCCAGCAGTACTAGCGGGAGCGCTTACGAGCAGTACTTC CASSTSGSAYEQYF
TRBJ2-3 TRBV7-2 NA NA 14 TGTGCCAGCAGCTTAGTAACTAAAACAGATACGCAGTATTTT CASSLVTKTDTQYF
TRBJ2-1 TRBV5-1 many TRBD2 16 TGCGCCAGCAGCTTGTCTCGACTAGCGGGGGGCAATGAGCAGTTCTTC CASSLSRLAGGNEQFF
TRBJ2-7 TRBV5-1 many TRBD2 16 TGCGCCAGCAGCTTCGATTGGGGAGGGAGCTCCTACGAGCAGTACTTC CASSFDWGGSSYEQYF
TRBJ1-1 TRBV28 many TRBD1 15 TGTGCCAGCAGTTTAGCCGCAGGGGGGGCCACTGAAGCTTTCTTT CASSLAAGGATEAFF